This is a list of T cell receptor beta chains from one sample in a study of cytomegalovirus exposure and HLA in healthy donors. This table comes from immunoSEQ multiplex PCR, and its TCRdb copy is limited to in-frame clones, with some not included. The table includes around 190,000 clones, roughly 77% detected once. What was sequenced was PBMCs. The receptor source for this set is a woman in her 30s in good health and CMV-seropositive. CDR3s include the opening cysteine and the closing phenylalanine or tryptophan. D genes are given only for firm matches. The size field is filled for only some rows; it gives once, few, many or a size class.

D	size	V	J	CDR3	DNA
.	.	TRBV5-1	TRBJ2-1	CASSRTGTQIGGEQFF	TGCGCCAGCAGCAGAACCGGGACCCAGATCGGGGGTGAGCAGTTCTTC
TRBD2	.	TRBV7-9	TRBJ2-2	CASSPSGSGTGELFF	TGTGCCAGCAGCCCTAGCGGGAGCGGGACCGGGGAGCTGTTTTTT
TRBD2	.	TRBV9	TRBJ2-7	CASSVGTSSEQYF	TGTGCCAGCAGCGTCGGGACTAGTAGCGAGCAGTACTTC
TRBD1	.	TRBV28	TRBJ1-1	CASVLQGEVTEAFF	TGTGCCAGCGTCCTACAGGGGGAAGTCACTGAAGCTTTCTTT
.	few	TRBV5-1	TRBJ2-3	CASSLGWVKRSTDTQYF	TGCGCCAGCAGCTTGGGGTGGGTGAAGCGGAGCACAGATACGCAGTATTTT
TRBD2	.	TRBV11-3	TRBJ2-2	CASSTRTSGTGELFF	TGTGCCAGCAGCACGAGGACTAGCGGGACCGGGGAGCTGTTTTTT
TRBD2	.	TRBV27	TRBJ2-7	CASSPVAGGPYEQYF	TGTGCCAGCAGTCCTGTAGCGGGAGGGCCCTACGAGCAGTACTTC
TRBD1	few	TRBV5-1	TRBJ1-1	CASSIRQGGPTEAFF	TGCGCCAGCAGCATCAGACAGGGAGGTCCCACTGAAGCTTTCTTT
.	.	TRBV27	TRBJ1-5	CASSTPGVNQPQHF	TGTGCCAGCAGTACTCCCGGGGTCAATCAGCCCCAGCATTTT
.	.	TRBV6-5	TRBJ1-5	CASSARWGQPQHF	TGTGCCAGCAGTGCCCGGTGGGGCCAGCCCCAGCATTTT
.	.	TRBV2	TRBJ2-1	CASTGNEQFF	TGTGCCAGCACAGGCAATGAGCAGTTCTTC
.	.	TRBV28	TRBJ2-1	CASSTERRSYNEQFF	TGTGCCAGCAGTACAGAGAGGAGGTCCTACAATGAGCAGTTCTTC
TRBD1	.	TRBV19	TRBJ1-1	CASSRDRGYTEAFF	TGTGCCAGTAGCCGGGACAGGGGCTACACTGAAGCTTTCTTT
.	.	TRBV5-5	TRBJ2-7	CASSLALALTYEQYF	TGTGCCAGCAGCTTGGCCTTAGCACTCACCTACGAGCAGTACTTC
.	few	TRBV5-1	TRBJ1-6	CASSLAGGFYNSPLHF	TGCGCCAGCAGCTTGGCCGGGGGGTTCTATAATTCACCCCTCCACTTT
.	.	TRBV27	TRBJ2-3	CASSLGERSTDTQYF	TGTGCCAGCAGTTTAGGGGAGCGAAGCACAGATACGCAGTATTTT
.	once	TRBV2	TRBJ2-7	CASSDFTGDSYEQYF	TGTGCCAGCAGTGATTTTACAGGCGACTCCTACGAGCAGTACTTC
TRBD1	few	TRBV5-4	TRBJ1-1	CASSLWTGRNTEAFF	TGTGCCAGCAGCTTGTGGACAGGGAGGAACACTGAAGCTTTCTTT
TRBD1	few	TRBV6-5	TRBJ2-7	CASSYSTGVSDEQYF	TGTGCCAGCAGTTACTCGACAGGGGTTTCTGACGAGCAGTACTTC
.	.	TRBV19	TRBJ1-1	CASSIKRVTEAFF	TGTGCCAGTAGTATTAAACGGGTGACTGAAGCTTTCTTT
.	.	TRBV19	TRBJ2-3	CASSMRDTQYF	TGTGCCAGTAGTATGAGAGATACGCAGTATTTT
.	.	TRBV11-2	TRBJ2-3	CASSLDPGETQYF	TGTGCCAGCAGCTTAGATCCGGGGGAAACGCAGTATTTT
TRBD1	.	TRBV7-9	TRBJ2-3	CASSPTGEVIYTQYF	TGTGCCAGCAGCCCGACAGGGGAAGTGATCTATACGCAGTATTTT
.	.	TRBV20-1	TRBJ1-5	CSASGGEPQHF	TGCAGTGCTAGTGGGGGGGAGCCCCAGCATTTT
.	.	TRBV20-1	TRBJ2-7	CSARREYEQYF	TGCAGTGCTAGGAGAGAATACGAGCAGTACTTC
.	few	TRBV5-1	TRBJ1-4	CASSPARGGNEKLFF	TGCGCCAGCAGCCCAGCCCGGGGTGGTAATGAAAAACTGTTTTTT
.	.	TRBV28	TRBJ2-2	CASSPRKVAGNTGELFF	TGTGCCAGCAGTCCCCGTAAGGTGGCGGGAAACACCGGGGAGCTGTTTTTT
.	.	TRBV6-6	TRBJ1-1	CASSLGGVPEAFF	TGTGCCAGCAGTCTCGGGGGGGTACCCGAAGCTTTCTTT
.	.	TRBV2	TRBJ2-2	CASSVVGLTGELFF	TGTGCCAGCAGTGTCGTCGGACTCACCGGGGAGCTGTTTTTT
TRBD1	.	TRBV27	TRBJ2-3	CASSYLDRVADTQYF	TGTGCCAGCAGTTACCTGGACAGGGTCGCGGATACGCAGTATTTT
.	.	TRBV6-1	TRBJ2-7	CASSEGLAESYEQYF	TGTGCCAGCAGTGAAGGGTTAGCGGAAAGCTACGAGCAGTACTTC
.	once	TRBV18	TRBJ1-2	CASSTNRQTLPRLGNYGYTF	TGTGCCAGCTCGACCAATCGACAGACGCTACCCCGGTTGGGTAACTATGGCTACACCTTC
TRBD2	.	TRBV5-4	TRBJ2-2	CASSFSSGLNTGELFF	TGTGCCAGCAGCTTCTCTAGCGGTTTAAACACCGGGGAGCTGTTTTTT
TRBD2	.	TRBV28	TRBJ2-1	CASSLTAPLADHDNEQFF	TGTGCCAGCAGTCTTACCGCCCCTCTAGCGGACCATGACAATGAGCAGTTCTTC
TRBD2	.	TRBV11-2	TRBJ2-1	CASLGGGSLSYNEQFF	TGTGCCAGCCTGGGAGGCGGGAGCCTCTCCTACAATGAGCAGTTCTTC
.	.	TRBV28	TRBJ2-1	CASVADSSYNEQFF	TGTGCGTCTGTAGCGGATAGCTCCTACAATGAGCAGTTCTTC